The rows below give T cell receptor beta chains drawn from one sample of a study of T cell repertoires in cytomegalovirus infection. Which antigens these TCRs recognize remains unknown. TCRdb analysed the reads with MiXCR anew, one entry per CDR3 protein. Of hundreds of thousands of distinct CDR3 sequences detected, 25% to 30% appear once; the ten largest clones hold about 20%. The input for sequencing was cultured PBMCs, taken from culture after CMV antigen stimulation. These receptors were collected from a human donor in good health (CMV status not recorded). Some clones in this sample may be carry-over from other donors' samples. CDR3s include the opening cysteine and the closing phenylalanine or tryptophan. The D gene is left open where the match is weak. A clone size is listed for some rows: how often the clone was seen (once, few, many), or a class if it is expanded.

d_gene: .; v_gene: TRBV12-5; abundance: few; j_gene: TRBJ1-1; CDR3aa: CASGLLGEAFF; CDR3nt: TGTGCTAGTGGTTTGCTAGGTGAAGCTTTCTTT
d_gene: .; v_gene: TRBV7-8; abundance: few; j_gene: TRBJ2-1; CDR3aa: CASSFKTSAGEQFF; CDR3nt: TGTGCCAGCAGCTTCAAGACATCGGCCGGTGAGCAGTTCTTC
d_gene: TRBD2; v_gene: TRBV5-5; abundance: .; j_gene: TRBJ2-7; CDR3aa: CVSALAGDSYEQYF; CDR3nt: TGTGTCTCAGCCCTAGCGGGGGACTCCTACGAGCAGTACTTC
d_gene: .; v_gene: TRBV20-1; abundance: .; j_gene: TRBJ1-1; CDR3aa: CSARRGGTNTEAFF; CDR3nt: TGCAGTGCTAGACGTGGAGGGACGAACACTGAAGCTTTCTTT
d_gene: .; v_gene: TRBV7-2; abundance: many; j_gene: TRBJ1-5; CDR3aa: CASSLAWGGNQPQHF; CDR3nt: TGTGCCAGCAGCTTAGCGTGGGGGGGGAATCAGCCCCAGCATTTT
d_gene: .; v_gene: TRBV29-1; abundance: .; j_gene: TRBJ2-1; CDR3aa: CSVVGGNNYNEQFF; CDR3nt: TGCAGCGTTGTTGGCGGGAATAACTACAATGAGCAGTTCTTC
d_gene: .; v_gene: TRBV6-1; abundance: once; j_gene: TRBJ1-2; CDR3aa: CASHRDLNYGYTF; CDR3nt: TGTGCCAGCCACCGGGACCTGAACTATGGCTACACCTTC
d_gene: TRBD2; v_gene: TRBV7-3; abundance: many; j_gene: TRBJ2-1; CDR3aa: CASSLGLAGGSGTYNEQFF; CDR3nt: TGTGCCAGCAGCCTAGGACTAGCGGGAGGGAGTGGAACCTACAATGAGCAGTTCTTC
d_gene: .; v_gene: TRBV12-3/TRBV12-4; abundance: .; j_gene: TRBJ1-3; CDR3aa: CASSSRGIGIGRGLRGNTIYF; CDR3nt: TGTGCCAGCAGCTCCCGGGGCATCGGAATTGGTCGGGGGTTGCGTGGAAACACCATATATTTT
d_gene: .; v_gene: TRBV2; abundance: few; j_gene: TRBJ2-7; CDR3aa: CASSLLVEQYF; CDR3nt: TGTGCCAGCAGTCTGTTGGTCGAGCAGTACTTC
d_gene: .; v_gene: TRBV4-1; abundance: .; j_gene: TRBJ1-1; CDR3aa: CASSYPGTPAEAFF; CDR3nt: TGCGCCAGCAGCTACCCCGGGACCCCGGCGGAGGCTTTCTTT
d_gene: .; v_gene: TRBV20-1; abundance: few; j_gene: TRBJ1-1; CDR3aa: CSARGQLMNTEAFF; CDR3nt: TGCAGTGCTAGAGGACAGCTCATGAACACTGAAGCTTTCTTT
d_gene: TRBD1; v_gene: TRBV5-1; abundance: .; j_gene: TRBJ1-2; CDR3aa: CASSHGQGSHGYTF; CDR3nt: TGCGCCAGCAGCCACGGACAGGGGTCGCATGGCTACACCTTC
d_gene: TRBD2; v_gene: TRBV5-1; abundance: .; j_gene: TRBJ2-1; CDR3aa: CASSSAGEVWGEQFF; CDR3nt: TGCGCCAGCAGCTCAGCGGGAGAGGTCTGGGGTGAGCAGTTCTTC
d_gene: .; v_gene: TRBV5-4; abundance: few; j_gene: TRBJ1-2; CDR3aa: CASSRRDGPGFYTF; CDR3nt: TGTGCCAGCAGCCGTCGGGACGGACCGGGTTTCTACACCTTC
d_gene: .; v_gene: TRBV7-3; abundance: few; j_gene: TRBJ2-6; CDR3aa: CASSLSTGANVLTF; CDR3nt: TGTGCCAGCAGCTTAAGTACTGGGGCCAACGTCCTGACTTTC
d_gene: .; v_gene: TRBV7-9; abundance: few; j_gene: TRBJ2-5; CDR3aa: CASSPGRETQYF; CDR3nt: TGTGCCAGCAGTCCCGGGCGGGAGACCCAGTACTTC
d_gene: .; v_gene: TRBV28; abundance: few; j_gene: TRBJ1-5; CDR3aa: CASSLTGKSNQPQHF; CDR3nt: TGTGCCAGCAGTTTGACCGGGAAGAGCAATCAGCCCCAGCATTTT
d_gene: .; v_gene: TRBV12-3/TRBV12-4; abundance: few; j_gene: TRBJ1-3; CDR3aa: CASSPTTGTGGNTIYF; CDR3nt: TGTGCCAGCAGCCCTACAACCGGGACCGGGGGAAACACCATATATTTT
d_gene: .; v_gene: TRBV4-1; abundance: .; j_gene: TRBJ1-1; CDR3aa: CASSQGRFRAFF; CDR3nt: TGCGCCAGCAGCCAAGGACGTTTCAGAGCTTTCTTT
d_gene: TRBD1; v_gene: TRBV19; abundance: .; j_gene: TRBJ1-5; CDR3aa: CASSPDRAQPQHF; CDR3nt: TGTGCCAGTAGTCCCGACAGGGCTCAGCCCCAGCATTTT
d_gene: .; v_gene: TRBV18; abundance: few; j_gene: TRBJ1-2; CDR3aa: CASSPTDNGVNYGYTF; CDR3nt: TGTGCCAGCTCACCAACCGACAATGGGGTTAACTATGGCTACACCTTC
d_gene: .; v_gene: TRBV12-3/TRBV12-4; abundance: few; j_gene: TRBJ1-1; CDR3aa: CASSFKDRWDTEAFF; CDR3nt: TGTGCCAGCAGTTTTAAGGACCGGTGGGACACTGAAGCTTTCTTT
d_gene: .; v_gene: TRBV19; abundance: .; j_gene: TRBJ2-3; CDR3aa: CASSIGSGFTDTQYF; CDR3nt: TGTGCCAGTAGTATAGGTAGCGGTTTCACAGATACGCAGTATTTT
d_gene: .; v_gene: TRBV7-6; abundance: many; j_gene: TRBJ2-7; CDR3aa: CASSSHPGLLYEQYF; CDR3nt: TGTGCCAGCAGCTCCCACCCGGGACTCCTCTACGAGCAGTACTTC
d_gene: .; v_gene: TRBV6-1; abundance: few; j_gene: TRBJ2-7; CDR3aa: CASSVVDEQYF; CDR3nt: TGTGCCAGCAGTGTGGTGGACGAGCAGTACTTC
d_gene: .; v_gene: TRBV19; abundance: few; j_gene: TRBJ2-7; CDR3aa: CASSIGNGPYEQYF; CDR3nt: TGTGCCAGTAGTATAGGCAACGGACCCTACGAGCAGTACTTC
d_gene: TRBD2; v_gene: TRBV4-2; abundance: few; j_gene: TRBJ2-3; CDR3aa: CASSRETSGAADTQYF; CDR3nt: TGTGCCAGCAGCCGGGAGACTAGCGGGGCGGCAGATACGCAGTATTTT
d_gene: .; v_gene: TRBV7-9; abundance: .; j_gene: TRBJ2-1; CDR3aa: CASSLGGTKFRLNNEQFF; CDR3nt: TGTGCCAGCAGCTTAGGGGGGACGAAGTTCCGACTGAACAATGAGCAGTTCTTC
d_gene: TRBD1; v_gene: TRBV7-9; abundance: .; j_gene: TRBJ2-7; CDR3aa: CASSLGPSDRYEQYF; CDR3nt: TGTGCCAGCAGCTTAGGACCATCGGACAGGTACGAGCAGTACTTC
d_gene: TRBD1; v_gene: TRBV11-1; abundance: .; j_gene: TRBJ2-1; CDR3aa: CASSLEGAPYNEQFF; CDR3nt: TGTGCCAGCAGCTTAGAGGGGGCCCCCTACAATGAGCAGTTCTTC
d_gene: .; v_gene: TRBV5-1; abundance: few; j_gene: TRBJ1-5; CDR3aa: CASSLVGAQPQHF; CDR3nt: TGCGCCAGCAGCTTGGTGGGGGCACAGCCCCAGCATTTT
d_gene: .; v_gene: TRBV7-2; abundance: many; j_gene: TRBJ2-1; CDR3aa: CASSLPTGHEQFF; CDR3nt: TGTGCCAGCAGCTTACCTACCGGGCATGAGCAGTTCTTC
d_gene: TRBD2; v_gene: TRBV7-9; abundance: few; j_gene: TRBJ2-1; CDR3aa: CASSLSSGSYEQFF; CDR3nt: TGTGCCAGCAGCTTGTCTAGCGGGAGCTACGAGCAGTTCTTC
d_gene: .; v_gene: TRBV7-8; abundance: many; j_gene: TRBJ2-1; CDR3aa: CASSLAAGGLISYNEQFF; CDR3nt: TGTGCCAGCAGCCTAGCGGCAGGGGGCTTAATCTCCTACAATGAGCAGTTCTTC
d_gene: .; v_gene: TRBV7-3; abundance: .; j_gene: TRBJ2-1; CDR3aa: CASSTSGGMAVEQFF; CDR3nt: TGTGCCAGCAGCACCTCAGGGGGGATGGCAGTTGAGCAGTTCTTC
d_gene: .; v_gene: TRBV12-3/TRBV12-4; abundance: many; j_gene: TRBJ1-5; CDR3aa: CASSLVAYQPQHF; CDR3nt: TGTGCCAGCAGTTTAGTTGCGTATCAGCCCCAGCATTTT
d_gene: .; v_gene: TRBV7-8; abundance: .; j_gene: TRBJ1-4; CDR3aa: CASSRRGQNEKLFF; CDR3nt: TGTGCCAGCAGCCGCCGCGGCCAAAATGAAAAACTGTTTTTT
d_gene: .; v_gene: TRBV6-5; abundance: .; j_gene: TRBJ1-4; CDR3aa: CASSYSSTNEKLFF; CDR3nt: TGTGCCAGCAGTTACTCGTCAACTAATGAAAAACTGTTTTTT
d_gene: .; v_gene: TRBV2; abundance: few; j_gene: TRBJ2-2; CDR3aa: CASRTTLTNTGELFF; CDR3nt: TGTGCCAGTAGGACGACCCTGACTAACACCGGGGAGCTGTTTTTT
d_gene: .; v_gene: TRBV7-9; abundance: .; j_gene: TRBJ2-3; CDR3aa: CASSLGVMGTTDTQYF; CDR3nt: TGTGCCAGCAGCTTGGGGGTTATGGGGACCACAGATACGCAGTATTTT
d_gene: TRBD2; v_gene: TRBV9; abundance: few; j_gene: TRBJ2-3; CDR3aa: CASSGTFSGSTDTQYF; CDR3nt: TGTGCCAGCAGCGGAACGTTTAGCGGGAGCACAGATACGCAGTATTTT
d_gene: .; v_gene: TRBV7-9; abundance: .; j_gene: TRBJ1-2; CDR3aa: CASSSSYRGTGAIYGYTF; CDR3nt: TGTGCCAGCAGCTCGAGTTACCGGGGAACGGGGGCAATCTATGGCTACACCTTC
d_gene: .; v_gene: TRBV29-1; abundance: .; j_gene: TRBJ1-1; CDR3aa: CSVEGLGPEAFF; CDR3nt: TGCAGCGTTGAGGGTTTGGGGCCGGAAGCTTTCTTT
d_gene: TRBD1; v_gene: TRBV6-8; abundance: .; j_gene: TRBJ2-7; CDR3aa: CASSYSGQGMYEQYF; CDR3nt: TGTGCCAGCAGTTACTCGGGACAGGGTATGTACGAGCAGTACTTC
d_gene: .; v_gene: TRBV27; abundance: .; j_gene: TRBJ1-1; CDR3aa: CASSLTALNTEAFF; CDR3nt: TGTGCCAGCAGTCTTACAGCGTTGAACACTGAAGCTTTCTTT
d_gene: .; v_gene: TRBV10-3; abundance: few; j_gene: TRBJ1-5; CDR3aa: CAISESGRTDPTSNQPQHF; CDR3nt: TGTGCCATCAGTGAGTCTGGGAGGACGGACCCTACTAGCAATCAGCCCCAGCATTTT
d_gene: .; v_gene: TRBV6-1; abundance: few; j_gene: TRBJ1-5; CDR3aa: CASSEGRAGRNQPQHF; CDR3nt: TGTGCCAGCAGTGAGGGACGTGCTGGCCGCAATCAGCCCCAGCATTTT
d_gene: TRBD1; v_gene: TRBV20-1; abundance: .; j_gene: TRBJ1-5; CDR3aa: CSARRGTGGSNQPQHF; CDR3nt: TGCAGTGCTAGAAGGGGGACAGGCGGTAGCAATCAGCCCCAGCATTTT
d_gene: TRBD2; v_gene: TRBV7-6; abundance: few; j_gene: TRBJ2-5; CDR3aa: CASSLAVAGETQHF; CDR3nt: TGTGCCAGCAGCTTAGCCGTCGCGGGGGAGACCCAGCACTTC
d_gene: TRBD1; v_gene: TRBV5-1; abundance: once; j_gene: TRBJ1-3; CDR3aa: CASSLAGTGGPIAGNTIYF; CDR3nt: TGCGCCAGCAGCTTGGCCGGGACAGGGGGCCCTATCGCTGGAAACACCATATACTTT
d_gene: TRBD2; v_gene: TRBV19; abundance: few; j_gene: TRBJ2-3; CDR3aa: CASKSLAGGRRTDTQYF; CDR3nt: TGTGCCAGTAAAAGCCTAGCGGGAGGGCGAAGGACAGATACGCAGTATTTT
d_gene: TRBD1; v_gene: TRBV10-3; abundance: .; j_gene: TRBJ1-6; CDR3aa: CASTPGTGVYSYNSPLHF; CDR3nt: TGTGCCAGTACCCCCGGGACAGGGGTTTACTCCTATAATTCACCCCTCCACTTT
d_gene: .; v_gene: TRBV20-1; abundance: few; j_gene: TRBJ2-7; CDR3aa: CSAPRRDGSPYEQYF; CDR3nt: TGCAGTGCTCCTCGCCGGGACGGCTCCCCCTACGAGCAGTACTTC